This T cell receptor beta chain is from a study of cytomegalovirus exposure and HLA in healthy donors. 60 Vbeta and 13 Jbeta primers were used in PCR. Generated by immunoSEQ multiplex PCR, the TCRdb table keeps only in-frame clones and is missing some. This table holds 75,000 to 100,000 clones, more than 65% found once. Trimming removed 3 bases from V and 4 bases from J, with 9 bases in between. This CDR3 is 14 amino acids long. Germline V gene sequence: CDR1 MNHNS, CDR2 SASEGT. This clonotype was sampled from a man aged 60-69 years in good health and CMV-seronegative. The gene calls are TRBV6-1 and TRBJ1-4; D gene uncertain. The sequenced material came from PBMCs. CDR3 nucleotides: TGTGCCAGCAGTGAGGAGGGAAATAATGAAAAACTGTTTTTT. This translates into CASSEEGNNEKLFF.